The 20 T cell receptor beta chains below all came from one sample that was sequenced in a study of radiation and T cells in renal cell carcinoma. Regarding time point: baseline pretreatment blood. Sample treatment: 15 Gy SBRT to primary tumor, nephrectomy 4 weeks later. Only in-frame clones appear in the TCRdb table, and some are missing; sequencing was by immunoSEQ multiplex PCR. The table has 100,000 to 150,000 clones, 80% to 85% seen once. This sample comprised blood, obtained from a patient whose treatment included radiotherapy and nephrectomy. These receptors were obtained from a woman in her fifties or sixties with renal cell carcinoma.

This clone was detected only once. The chain is built from TRBV25-1 and TRBJ1-2, with TRBD1 as a possible D gene (5 bases). Trimming shortened V by 6 bases and J by 8 bases, and 13 bases separated the two germline ends. CDR1 and CDR2 from the germline V gene are MGHDK and SYGVNS. The length of the CDR3 is 12 residues. The CDR3: CASSVPGTGYTF. Here the CDR3 DNA reads TGTGCCAGCAGCGTTCCAGGGACCGGCTACACCTTC.

The gene calls are TRBV4-3 and TRBJ2-1; D is possibly TRBD2 (6 bases). The CDR3 length is 14 residues. The germline V gene encodes CDR1 LGHNA and CDR2 YSLEER. The ends were cut back, 0 bases at V and 5 bases at J, with 8 bases in the middle. CDR3 protein: CASSQDRGDNEQFF. The CDR3 bases are TGCGCCAGCAGCCAAGATCGCGGGGACAATGAGCAGTTCTTC.

Note on this clone: One end of the junction varies from germline; a read error may be responsible. The chain recombines TRBV9 with TRBJ2-6, with D perhaps matching TRBD2 (5 bases). The CDR3 has 18 amino acids. The germline V gene encodes CDR1 SGDLS and CDR2 YYNGEE. The CDR3 DNA follows: TGTGCCAGCAACGTAGAGGGTTCTAAAGGACCTGGGGCCAACGTCCTGACTTTC. It translates to CASNVEGSKGPGANVLTF.

The chain links TRBV11-2 to TRBJ1-1; D uncertain. This CDR3 region has 15 residues. Trimming stripped 0 bases from V and 6 bases from J, with 14 bases between. Germline assignment: CDR1 SGHAT and CDR2 FQNNGV. The CDR3 region has the DNA TGTGCCAGCAGCTTAGAGGCGGGCCTGGGAGCTGAAGCTTTCTTT. Amino acid sequence: CASSLEAGLGAEAFF.

This clone was seen ten or more times. This chain uses TRBV7-9 with TRBJ2-1; 10 bases line up with TRBD1. The CDR3 spans 16 residues. Germline V CDR1 and CDR2: SEHNR, FQNEAQ (reference sequence). With V trimmed by 0 bases and J by 9 bases, 8 bases remained unmatched. CDR3 sequence: CASSLARDRGIGEQFF. In nucleotides, the CDR3 is TGTGCCAGCAGCTTAGCTAGGGACAGGGGAATAGGTGAGCAGTTCTTC. The variable domain in full, completed from reference TRBV7-9 and TRBJ2-1, reads DTGVSQNPRHKITKRGQNVTFRCDPISEHNRLYWYRQTLGQGPEFLTYFQNEAQLEKSRLLSDRFSAERPKGSFSTLEIQRTEQGDSAMYLCASSLARDRGIGEQFFGPGTRLTVL.

The V gene is TRBV6-4, the J gene TRBJ1-6; weak D call: TRBD1 (5 bases). V shed 0 bases and J shed 7 bases, with 10 bases lying between them. This CDR3 is 15 amino acids long. CDR1 and CDR2 (germline): MRHNA, SNTAGT. CDR3 loop: CASSDSWGSNSPLHF. DNA for the CDR3: TGTGCCAGCAGTGACTCGTGGGGGAGCAATTCACCCCTCCACTTT.

In this sample, this clone turned up a few times. The genes are TRBV4-1 and TRBJ2-7; D is unclear. Germline assignment: CDR1 MGHRA and CDR2 YSYEKL. Trimming stripped 2 bases from V and 0 bases from J, with 5 bases between. The CDR3 contains 13 residues. As DNA, the CDR3 is TGCGCCAGCAGCCAACAGATCTCCTACGAGCAGTACTTC. Translated: CASSQQISYEQYF.

V usage is TRBV28 and J usage is TRBJ2-3; maybe TRBD1 (5 bases). Germline lookup yields CDR1 MDHEN and CDR2 SYDVKM. The CDR3 covers 14 residues. V dropped 2 bases and J dropped 4 bases, with 10 bases sitting between them. The CDR3 sequence is CASSLQGRSDTQYF. The CDR3 nucleotides are TGTGCCAGCAGTTTACAGGGTAGATCAGATACGCAGTATTTT.

V and J are TRBV7-2 and TRBJ1-1, with no clear D. The V gene's germline CDR1 is SGHTA and CDR2 FQGNSA. Trimming removed 0 bases at V and 1 base at J, with 3 bases between. The CDR3 totals 13 residues. In DNA form, the CDR3 reads TGTGCCAGCAGCTTAGCGGGGAACACTGAAGCTTTCTTT. This sequence encodes CASSLAGNTEAFF.

This clone was recorded once. V is TRBV5-4 and J is TRBJ2-2; a possible D gene is TRBD2 (5 bases). Germline V CDR1 and CDR2: SGHNT, YYREEE (reference sequence). This CDR3 is built from 14 residues. Trimming removed 4 bases from V and 3 bases from J, with 10 bases in between. Here the CDR3 reads CASSRREHTGELFF. CDR3 DNA sequence: TGTGCCAGCAGCCGTCGGGAACACACCGGGGAGCTGTTTTTT.

The chain uses TRBV7-2 and TRBJ1-5; the match to TRBD1 covers 9 bases. V lost 8 bases and J lost 7; bases outside the gene matches: 12. Per the germline V gene, CDR1 is SGHTA and CDR2 is FQGNSA. The CDR3 has 15 amino acids. CDR3 sequence (DNA): TGTGCCAGCCCGACCCCCGGGACAGGGACCCAGCCCCAGCATTTT. It yields the protein CASPTPGTGTQPQHF.

The chain is built from TRBV19 and TRBJ2-3, with 8 bases that match TRBD1. CDR3 length: 15 amino acids. CDR1 is LNHDA and CDR2 is SQIVND in the germline V gene (reference sequence). V lost 6 bases, J lost 3 bases, and 8 bases stayed unmatched. This CDR3 is CASRQQGVWTDTQYF. The CDR3 bases are TGTGCCAGTAGACAACAGGGGGTTTGGACAGATACGCAGTATTTT.

This CDR3 is CASSNGTGAYNSPLHF. CDR3 nucleotides: TGTGCCAGCAGCAACGGGACGGGGGCCTATAATTCACCCCTCCACTTT. The V call is TRBV7-9, the J call TRBJ1-6, with a possible D match to TRBD1 (5 bases). There are 16 residues in the CDR3. Looked up from germline, CDR1 is SEHNR and CDR2 is FQNEAQ (reference sequence). V lost 5 bases and J lost 2, with 13 bases in between. The variable domain in full, with the rest retrieved from reference TRBV7-9 and TRBJ1-6, is DTGVSQNPRHKITKRGQNVTFRCDPISEHNRLYWYRQTLGQGPEFLTYFQNEAQLEKSRLLSDRFSAERPKGSFSTLEIQRTEQGDSAMYLCASSNGTGAYNSPLHFGNGTRLTVT.

V usage is TRBV6-1 and J usage is TRBJ1-5, with a weak D call TRBD1 (5 bases). The germline V gene has CDR1 MNHNS and CDR2 SASEGT. V was trimmed by 0 bases and J by 9 bases, leaving 15 bases between them. The CDR3 is made up of 15 amino acids. CDR3 residues: CASSEALRGARPQHF. As DNA, the CDR3 is TGTGCCAGCAGTGAAGCGCTCCGTGGGGCGAGGCCCCAGCATTTT.

The V gene is TRBV28, the J gene TRBJ1-6; D is unclear. Trimming stripped 3 bases from V and 2 bases from J, with 2 bases between. CDR3 length: 13 amino acids. Germline CDR1 and CDR2: MDHEN and SYDVKM. This CDR3 is CASSFPYNSPLHF. The CDR3 nucleotides are TGTGCCAGCAGTTTCCCCTATAATTCACCCCTCCACTTT.

This clone has a handful of counts. V is TRBV18 and J is TRBJ1-5; 10 bases agree with TRBD1. The germline gives CDR1 KGHSH, CDR2 LQKENI. The CDR3 has 15 amino acids. Germline trimming cut 3 bases from V and 6 bases from J; bases unmatched to any gene: 5. CDR3: CASSPGQGTSQPQHF. CDR3 DNA: TGTGCCAGCTCACCGGGACAGGGGACCAGTCAGCCCCAGCATTTT.

The chain combines TRBV9 with TRBJ2-7, with 11 positions matching TRBD2. V lost 2 bases to trimming and J lost 7 bases; unmatched junction nucleotides: 5. The CDR3 extends over 14 amino acids. Germline V gene sequence: CDR1 SGDLS, CDR2 YYNGEE. The CDR3 nucleotides read TGTGCCAGCAGCGTCAGGACTAGCGGGCCTGAGCAGTACTTC. The encoded protein is CASSVRTSGPEQYF.

This CDR3 reads CSAEQGDIQYF. The CDR3 nucleotides read TGCAGTGCTGAACAGGGGGACATTCAGTACTTC. The chain uses TRBV20-1 and TRBJ2-4; 8 bases agree with TRBD1. CDR1 and CDR2 (germline): DFQATT, SNEGSKA (reference sequence). This CDR3 contains 11 residues. V lost 5 bases to trimming and J lost 8 bases; unmatched junction nucleotides: 2.

The gene calls are TRBV18 and TRBJ2-3; TRBD2 matches 10 bases. Germline loops: CDR1 KGHSH, CDR2 LQKENI. This CDR3 contains 16 residues. After removal of 3 bases from V and 4 bases from J, the junction contained 7 bases not matched to a gene. The DNA for the CDR3 is TGTGCCAGCTCACCTAAAGCGGGGGGGCTAGCAGATACGCAGTATTTT. Translated: CASSPKAGGLADTQYF.

This clone was recorded once. V gene TRBV28 combines with J gene TRBJ2-7, with 12 bases lining up with TRBD2. Germline CDR1 and CDR2: MDHEN and SYDVKM. The trim removed 5 bases at V and 2 bases at J, leaving 7 bases unmatched. The CDR3 is made up of 16 amino acids. The CDR3 bases are TGTGCCAGCAGTACGCGGACTAGCGGGATTCCCTACGAGCAGTACTTC. As protein: CASSTRTSGIPYEQYF.